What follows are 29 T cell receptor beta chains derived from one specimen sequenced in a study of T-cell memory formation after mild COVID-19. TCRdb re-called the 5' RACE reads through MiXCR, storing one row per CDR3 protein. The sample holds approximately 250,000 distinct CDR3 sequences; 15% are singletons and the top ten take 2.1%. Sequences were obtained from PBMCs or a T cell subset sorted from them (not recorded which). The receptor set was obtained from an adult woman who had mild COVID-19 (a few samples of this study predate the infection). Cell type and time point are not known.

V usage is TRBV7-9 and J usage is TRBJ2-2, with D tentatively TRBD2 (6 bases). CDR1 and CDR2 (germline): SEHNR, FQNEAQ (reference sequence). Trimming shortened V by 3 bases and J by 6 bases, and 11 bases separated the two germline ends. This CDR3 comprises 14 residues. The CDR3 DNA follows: TGTGCCAGCAGCTTCGGGAGCGCCCCCGGGGAGCTGTTTTTT. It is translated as CASSFGSAPGELFF.

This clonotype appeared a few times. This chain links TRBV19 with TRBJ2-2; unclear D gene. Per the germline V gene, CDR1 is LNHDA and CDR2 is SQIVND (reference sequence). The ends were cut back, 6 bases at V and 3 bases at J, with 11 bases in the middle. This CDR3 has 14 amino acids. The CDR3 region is CASRGFGDTGELFF. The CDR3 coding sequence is TGTGCCAGTAGAGGGTTCGGAGACACCGGGGAGCTGTTTTTT.

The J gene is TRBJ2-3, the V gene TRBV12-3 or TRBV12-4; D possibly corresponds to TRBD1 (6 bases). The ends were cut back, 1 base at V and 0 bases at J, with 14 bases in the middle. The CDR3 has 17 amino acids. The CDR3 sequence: CASSLGSGVTSTDTQYF. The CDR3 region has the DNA TGTGCCAGCAGTTTAGGCTCAGGGGTTACTAGCACAGATACGCAGTATTTT.

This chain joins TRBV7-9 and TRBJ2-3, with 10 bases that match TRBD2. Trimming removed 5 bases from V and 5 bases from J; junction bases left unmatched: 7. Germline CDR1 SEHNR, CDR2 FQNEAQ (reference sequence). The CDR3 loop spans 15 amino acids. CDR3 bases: TGTGCCAGCAGCAACGCTAGCGGGAGTAGAGATACGCAGTATTTT. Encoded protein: CASSNASGSRDTQYF.

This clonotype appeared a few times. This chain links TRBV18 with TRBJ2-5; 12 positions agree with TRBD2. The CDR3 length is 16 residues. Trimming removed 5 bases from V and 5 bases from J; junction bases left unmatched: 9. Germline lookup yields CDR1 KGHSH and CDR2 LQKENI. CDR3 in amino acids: CASSIKLAGGIETQYF. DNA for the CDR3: TGTGCCAGCTCAATTAAACTAGCGGGAGGAATCGAGACCCAGTACTTC.

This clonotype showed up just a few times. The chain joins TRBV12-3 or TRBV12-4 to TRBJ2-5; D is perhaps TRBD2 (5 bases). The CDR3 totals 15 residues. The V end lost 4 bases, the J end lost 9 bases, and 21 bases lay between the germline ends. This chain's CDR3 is CASSSAAGPTTAQYF. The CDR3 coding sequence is TGTGCCAGCAGTTCTGCTGCGGGCCCCACGACCGCCCAGTACTTC.

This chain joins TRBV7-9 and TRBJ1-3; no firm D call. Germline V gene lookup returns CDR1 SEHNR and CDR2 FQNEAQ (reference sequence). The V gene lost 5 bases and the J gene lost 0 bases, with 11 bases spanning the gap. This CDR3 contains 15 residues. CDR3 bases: TGTGCCAGCAGCCTAGGACTGAACTCTGGAAACACCATATATTTT. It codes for CASSLGLNSGNTIYF.

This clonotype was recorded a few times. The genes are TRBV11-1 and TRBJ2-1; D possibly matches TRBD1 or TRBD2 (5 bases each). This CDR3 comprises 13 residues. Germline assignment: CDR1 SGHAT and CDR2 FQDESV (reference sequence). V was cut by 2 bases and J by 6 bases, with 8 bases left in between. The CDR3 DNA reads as TGTGCCAGCAGCTTACCTGGGGGCAATGAGCAGTTCTTC. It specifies CASSLPGGNEQFF.

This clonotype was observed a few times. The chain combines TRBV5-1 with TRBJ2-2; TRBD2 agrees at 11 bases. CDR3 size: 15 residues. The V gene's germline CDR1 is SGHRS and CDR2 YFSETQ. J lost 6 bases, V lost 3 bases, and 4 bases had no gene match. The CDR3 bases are TGCGCCAGCAGCTCACTAGCGGGAGACGCCGGGGAGCTGTTTTTT. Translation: CASSSLAGDAGELFF.

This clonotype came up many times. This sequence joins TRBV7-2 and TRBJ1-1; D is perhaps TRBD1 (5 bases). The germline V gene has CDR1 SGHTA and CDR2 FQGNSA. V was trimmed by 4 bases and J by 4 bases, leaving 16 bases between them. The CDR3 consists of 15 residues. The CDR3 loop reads CASSSPGGARTEAFF. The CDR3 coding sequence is TGTGCCAGCAGCTCCCCTGGCGGGGCCCGCACTGAAGCTTTCTTT. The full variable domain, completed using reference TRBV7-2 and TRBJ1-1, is GAGVSQSPSNKVTEKGKDVELRCDPISGHTALYWYRQSLGQGLEFLIYFQGNSAPDKSGLPSDRFSAERTGGSVSTLTIQRTQQEDSAVYLCASSSPGGARTEAFFGQGTRLTVV.

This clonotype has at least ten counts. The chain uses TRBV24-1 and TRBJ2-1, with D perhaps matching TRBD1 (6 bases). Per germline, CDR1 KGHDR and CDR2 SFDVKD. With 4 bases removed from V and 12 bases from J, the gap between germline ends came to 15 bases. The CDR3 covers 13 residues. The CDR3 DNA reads TGTGCCACCAGTGACTACTACAGGGTGGGGCAGTTCTTC. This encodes CATSDYYRVGQFF.

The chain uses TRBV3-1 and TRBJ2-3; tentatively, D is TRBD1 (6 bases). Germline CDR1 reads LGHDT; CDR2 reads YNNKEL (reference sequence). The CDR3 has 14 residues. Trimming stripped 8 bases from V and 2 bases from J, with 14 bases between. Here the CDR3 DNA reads TGTGCCAGCCGGGAAGGGGGATACACAGATACGCAGTATTTT. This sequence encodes CASREGGYTDTQYF.

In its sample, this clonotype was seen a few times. The CDR3 sequence: CASSRARLAGGDNMVNEQFF. CDR3 DNA: TGTGCCAGCAGCCGGGCTAGGCTAGCGGGTGGGGATAATATGGTCAATGAGCAGTTCTTC. This rearrangement joins TRBV4-2 to TRBJ2-1, with 8 bases aligning to TRBD2. V gave up 4 bases and J gave up 6 bases; unmatched junction bases: 23. Germline CDR1 reads LGHNA; CDR2 reads YNFKEQ. The CDR3 is 20 amino acids.

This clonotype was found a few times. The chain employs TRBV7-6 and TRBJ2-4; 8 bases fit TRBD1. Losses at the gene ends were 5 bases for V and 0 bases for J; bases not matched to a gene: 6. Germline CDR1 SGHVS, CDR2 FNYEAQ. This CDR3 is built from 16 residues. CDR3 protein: CASSPGQGLAKNIQYF. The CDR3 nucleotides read TGTGCCAGCAGCCCAGGACAGGGTCTAGCCAAAAACATTCAGTACTTC.

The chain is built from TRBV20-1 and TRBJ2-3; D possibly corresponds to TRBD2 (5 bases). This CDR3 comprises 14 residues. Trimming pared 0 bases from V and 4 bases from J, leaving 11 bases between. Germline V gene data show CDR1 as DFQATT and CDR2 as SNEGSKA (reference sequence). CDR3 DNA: TGCAGTGCTAGAGATGGTGGGAGAGCAGATACGCAGTATTTT. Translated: CSARDGGRADTQYF.

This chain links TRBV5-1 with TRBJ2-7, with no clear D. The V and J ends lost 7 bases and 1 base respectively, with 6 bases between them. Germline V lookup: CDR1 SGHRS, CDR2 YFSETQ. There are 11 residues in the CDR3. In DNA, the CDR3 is TGCGCCAGCCCGATTTCCTACGAGCAGTACTTC. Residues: CASPISYEQYF.

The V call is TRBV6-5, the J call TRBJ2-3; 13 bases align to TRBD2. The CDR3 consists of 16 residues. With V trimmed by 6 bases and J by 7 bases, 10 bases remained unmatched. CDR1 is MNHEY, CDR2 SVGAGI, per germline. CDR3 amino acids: CASRPPGLAGRNTQYF. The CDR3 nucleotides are TGTGCCAGCAGGCCCCCGGGACTAGCGGGAAGAAATACGCAGTATTTT.

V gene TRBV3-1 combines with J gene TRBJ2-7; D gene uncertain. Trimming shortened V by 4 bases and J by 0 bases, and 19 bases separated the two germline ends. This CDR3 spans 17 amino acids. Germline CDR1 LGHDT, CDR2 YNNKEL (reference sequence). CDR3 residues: CASSPRGRWASSYEQYF. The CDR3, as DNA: TGTGCCAGCAGCCCCCGTGGTCGGTGGGCGAGCTCCTACGAGCAGTACTTC.

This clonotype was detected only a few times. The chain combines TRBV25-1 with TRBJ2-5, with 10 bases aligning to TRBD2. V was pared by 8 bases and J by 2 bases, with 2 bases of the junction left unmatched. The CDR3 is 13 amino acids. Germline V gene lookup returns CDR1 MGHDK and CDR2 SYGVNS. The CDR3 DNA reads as TGTGCCAGCCAACTAGCGGGACAAGAGACCCAGTACTTC. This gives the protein CASQLAGQETQYF.

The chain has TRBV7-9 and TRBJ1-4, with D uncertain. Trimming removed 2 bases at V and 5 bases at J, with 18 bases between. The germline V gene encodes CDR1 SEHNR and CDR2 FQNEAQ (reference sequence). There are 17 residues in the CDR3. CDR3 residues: CASSLTPVAGGNEKLFF. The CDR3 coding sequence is TGTGCCAGCAGCTTAACCCCCGTGGCAGGAGGGAATGAAAAACTGTTTTTT.

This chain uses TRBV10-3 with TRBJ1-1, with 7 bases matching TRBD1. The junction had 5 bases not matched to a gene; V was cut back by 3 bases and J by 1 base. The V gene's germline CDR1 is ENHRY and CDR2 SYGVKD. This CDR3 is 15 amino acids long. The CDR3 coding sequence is TGTGCCATCAGTGAACGAACAGGGGCGAACACTGAAGCTTTCTTT. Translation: CAISERTGANTEAFF.

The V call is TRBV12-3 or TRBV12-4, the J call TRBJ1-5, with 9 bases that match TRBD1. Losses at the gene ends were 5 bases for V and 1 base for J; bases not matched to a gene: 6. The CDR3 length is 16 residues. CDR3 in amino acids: CASSPHDRGSNQPQHF. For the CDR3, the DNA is TGTGCCAGCAGTCCACACGACAGGGGGAGCAATCAGCCCCAGCATTTT.

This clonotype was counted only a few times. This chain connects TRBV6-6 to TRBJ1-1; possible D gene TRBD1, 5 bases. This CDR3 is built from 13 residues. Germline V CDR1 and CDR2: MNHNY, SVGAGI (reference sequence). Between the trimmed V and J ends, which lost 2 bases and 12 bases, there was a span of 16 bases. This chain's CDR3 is CASSYGQGVRTFF. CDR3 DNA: TGTGCCAGCAGTTACGGGCAGGGAGTTCGTACTTTCTTT.

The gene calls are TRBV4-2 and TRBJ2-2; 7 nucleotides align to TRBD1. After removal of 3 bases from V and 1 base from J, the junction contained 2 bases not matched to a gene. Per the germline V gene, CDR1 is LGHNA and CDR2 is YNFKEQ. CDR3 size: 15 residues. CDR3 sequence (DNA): TGTGCCAGCAGCCATAGGGACAGGAACACCGGGGAGCTGTTTTTT. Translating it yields CASSHRDRNTGELFF.

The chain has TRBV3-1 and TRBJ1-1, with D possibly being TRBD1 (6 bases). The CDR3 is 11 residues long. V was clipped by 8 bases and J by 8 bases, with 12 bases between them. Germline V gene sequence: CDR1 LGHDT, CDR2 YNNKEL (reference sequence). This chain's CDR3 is CASRGADEAFF. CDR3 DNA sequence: TGTGCCAGCCGGGGGGCGGACGAAGCTTTCTTT.

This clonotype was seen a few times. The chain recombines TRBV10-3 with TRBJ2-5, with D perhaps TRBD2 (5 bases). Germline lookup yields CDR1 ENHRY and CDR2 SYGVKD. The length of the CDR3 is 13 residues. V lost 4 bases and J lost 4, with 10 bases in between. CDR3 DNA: TGTGCCATCAGTGTTAGCGAAGGAGAGACCCAGTACTTC. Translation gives CAISVSEGETQYF.

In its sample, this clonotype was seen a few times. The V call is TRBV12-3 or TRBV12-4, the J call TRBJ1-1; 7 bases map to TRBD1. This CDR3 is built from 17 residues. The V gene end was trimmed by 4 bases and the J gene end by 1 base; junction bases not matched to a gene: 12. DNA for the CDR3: TGTGCCAGCAGTTCCGACCGCCGCAGGGGGGGGAACACTGAAGCTTTCTTT. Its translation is CASSSDRRRGGNTEAFF.

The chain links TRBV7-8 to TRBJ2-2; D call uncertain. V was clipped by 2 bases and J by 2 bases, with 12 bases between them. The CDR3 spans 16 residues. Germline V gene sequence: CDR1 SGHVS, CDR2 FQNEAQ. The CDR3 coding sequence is TGTGCCAGCAGCTTACGGCTAGTATTAAACACCGGGGAGCTGTTTTTT. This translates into CASSLRLVLNTGELFF.

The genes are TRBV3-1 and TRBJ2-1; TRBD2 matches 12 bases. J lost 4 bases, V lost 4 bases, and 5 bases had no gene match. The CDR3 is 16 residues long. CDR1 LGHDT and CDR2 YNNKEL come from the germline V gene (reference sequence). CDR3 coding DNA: TGTGCCAGCAGCCGCTCTAGCGGGGGGGCTTACAATGAGCAGTTCTTC. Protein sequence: CASSRSSGGAYNEQFF.